Following are 32 T cell receptor beta chains from one sample sequenced in a study of early stage breast cancer tumors. The data were produced by immunoSEQ multiplex PCR, yet TCRdb's version contains in-frame clones alone and is incomplete. The data hold approximately 20,000 clones, with 70% to 80% observed a single time. The sequenced sample consisted of blood. These receptors were obtained from a person aged 55-75 years with breast cancer.

The rearrangement joins TRBV29-1 to TRBJ2-5; D ambiguous. The CDR3 consists of 12 residues. Germline CDR1 is SQVTM and CDR2 is ANQGSEA. V was pared by 6 bases and J by 5 bases, with 13 bases between. The CDR3 here is CSVARSAETQYF. CDR3 coding DNA: TGCAGCGTCGCTAGATCCGCCGAGACCCAGTACTTC. The complete variable domain, with remaining parts taken from reference TRBV29-1 and TRBJ2-5, reads SAVISQKPSRDICQRGTSLTIQCQVDSQVTMMFWYRQQPGQSLTLIATANQGSEATYESGFVIDKFPISRPNLTFSTLTVSNMSPEDSSIYLCSVARSAETQYFGPGTRLLVL.

V and J are TRBV9 and TRBJ1-1; D gene unclear. Per the germline V gene, CDR1 is SGDLS and CDR2 is YYNGEE. The V end was cut by 6 bases, the J end by 7 bases, with 19 bases between. This CDR3 region has 14 residues. Here the CDR3 DNA reads TGTGCCAGCACTCCAGACCTGGTTAGGAGTGAAGCTTTCTTT. Translation gives CASTPDLVRSEAFF.

This sequence joins TRBV5-4 and TRBJ2-7, with D unclear. The ends were cut back, 4 bases at V and 4 bases at J, with 9 bases in the middle. Per germline, CDR1 SGHNT and CDR2 YYREEE (reference sequence). This CDR3 is built from 12 residues. The DNA for the CDR3 is TGTGCCAGCAGCGTGTCCGAGTACGAGCAGTACTTC. Translation gives CASSVSEYEQYF.

The chain recombines TRBV6-5 with TRBJ2-7, with 9 bases aligning to TRBD1. J lost 6 bases, V lost 2 bases, and 5 bases had no gene match. CDR1 MNHEY and CDR2 SVGAGI come from the germline V gene. This CDR3 spans 14 amino acids. DNA for the CDR3: TGTGCCAGCAGTTACAGTGGGACAGGGTCCGAGCAGTACTTC. Amino acids: CASSYSGTGSEQYF.

The chain recombines TRBV30 with TRBJ2-5; 8 bases are a match to TRBD1. This CDR3 comprises 13 residues. V was clipped by 5 bases and J by 4 bases; unmatched bases: 6. The germline V gene has CDR1 GTSNPN and CDR2 SVGIG (reference sequence). The CDR3 sequence: CAWDRGIGETQYF. CDR3 DNA sequence: TGTGCCTGGGACAGGGGAATTGGAGAGACCCAGTACTTC.

The chain is built from TRBV4-2 and TRBJ1-1, with 7 bases that match TRBD1. The CDR3 sequence is 13 residues long. J was trimmed by 0 bases and V by 6 bases; bases with no gene match: 1. Germline V gene sequence: CDR1 LGHNA, CDR2 YNFKEQ. CDR3: CASRGQLNTEAFF. CDR3 bases: TGTGCCAGCAGGGGACAGCTGAACACTGAAGCTTTCTTT.

This chain uses TRBV7-9 with TRBJ2-1; a possible D gene is TRBD1 (5 bases). CDR3 length: 11 amino acids. Germline V lookup: CDR1 SEHNR, CDR2 FQNEAQ (reference sequence). Between the trimmed V and J ends, which lost 8 bases and 9 bases, there was a span of 11 bases. Here the CDR3 DNA reads TGTGCCAGCGCTTATCAGGGTGAGCAGTTCTTC. This encodes CASAYQGEQFF.

The rearrangement uses TRBV5-1 and TRBJ1-1; no reliable D call. The CDR3 has 13 residues. Germline V gives CDR1 SGHRS, CDR2 YFSETQ. V gave up 4 bases and J gave up 1 base, with 8 bases separating them. Written as DNA, the CDR3 is TGCGCCAGCAGCGAGGATCGGAACACTGAAGCTTTCTTT. It encodes CASSEDRNTEAFF.

This rearrangement joins TRBV19 to TRBJ1-4; 7 bases are a match to TRBD1. This CDR3 spans 14 amino acids. CDR1 LNHDA and CDR2 SQIVND come from the germline V gene (reference sequence). After removal of 6 bases from V and 8 bases from J, the junction contained 9 bases not matched to a gene. This CDR3 reads CASRARGSLEKLFF. In nucleotides, the CDR3 is TGTGCCAGTAGAGCCAGGGGGAGTTTGGAAAAACTGTTTTTT. Full variable domain (rest looked up from reference TRBV19 and TRBJ1-4): DGGITQSPKYLFRKEGQNVTLSCEQNLNHDAMYWYRQDPGQGLRLIYYSQIVNDFQKGDIAEGYSVSREKKESFPLTVTSAQKNPTAFYLCASRARGSLEKLFFGSGTQLSVL.

The gene calls are TRBV18 and TRBJ2-5; the match to TRBD1 covers 8 bases. The CDR3 spans 14 residues. CDR1 is KGHSH, CDR2 LQKENI, per germline. The V gene end was trimmed by 5 bases and the J gene end by 5 bases; junction bases not matched to a gene: 7. The CDR3 coding sequence is TGTGCCAGCTCAACCCCAGGGGGCTGGGAGACCCAGTACTTC. Translating it yields CASSTPGGWETQYF.

The chain links TRBV11-2 to TRBJ1-4; TRBD1 aligns across 8 bases. The V and J ends lost 4 bases and 3 bases, in that order; junction bases with no gene match: 10. CDR1 is SGHAT, CDR2 FQNNGV, per germline. The CDR3 contains 17 residues. This CDR3 is CASSSGQGSGSNEKLFF. The CDR3 DNA follows: TGTGCCAGCAGCTCAGGACAGGGCTCAGGGTCTAATGAAAAACTGTTTTTT.

J is TRBJ2-7 and V is TRBV11-1; D remains ambiguous. In germline, CDR1 is SGHAT, CDR2 FQDESV (reference sequence). CDR3 length: 13 amino acids. Trimming pared 5 bases from V and 8 bases from J, leaving 16 bases between. The CDR3 protein is CASSPQQNTKQYF. DNA of the CDR3: TGTGCCAGCAGCCCTCAACAGAATACGAAGCAGTACTTC.

The rearrangement links TRBV5-8 to TRBJ2-5; the match to TRBD2 covers 7 bases. After removal of 2 bases from V and 5 bases from J, the junction contained 6 bases not matched to a gene. CDR3 size: 14 residues. Germline CDR1 SGHTS, CDR2 YDEGEE. The CDR3 loop is CASSFGLAEETQYF. The CDR3 region has the DNA TGTGCCAGCAGCTTCGGCCTAGCGGAGGAGACCCAGTACTTC. The complete variable domain, with remaining parts taken from reference TRBV5-8 and TRBJ2-5, reads EAGVTQSPTHLIKTRGQQATLRCSPISGHTSVYWYQQALGLGLQFLLWYDEGEERNRGNFPPRFSGRQFPNYSSELNVNALELEDSALYLCASSFGLAEETQYFGPGTRLLVL.

The chain carries TRBV4-1 and TRBJ2-3, with a possible D match to TRBD2 (5 bases). Germline CDR1 reads MGHRA; CDR2 reads YSYEKL. The CDR3 covers 15 residues. V gave up 0 bases and J gave up 2 bases, with 9 bases separating them. CDR3 amino acids: CASSQERGNTDTQYF. In DNA, the CDR3 is TGCGCCAGCAGCCAAGAGCGAGGGAACACAGATACGCAGTATTTT.

The chain uses TRBV7-2 and TRBJ2-2; 8 bases are a match to TRBD1. This CDR3 has 15 amino acids. Germline-derived CDR1 and CDR2 are SGHTA and FQGNSA. The V gene end was trimmed by 0 bases and the J gene end by 15 bases; junction bases not matched to a gene: 12. CDR3 amino acids: CASSLAGQGATGLFF. CDR3 DNA sequence: TGTGCCAGCAGCTTAGCGGGTCAGGGGGCAACGGGGTTGTTTTTT.

V usage is TRBV18 and J usage is TRBJ2-5; no clear D. CDR1 and CDR2 (germline): KGHSH, LQKENI. V was cut by 3 bases and J by 1 base, with 12 bases left in between. The CDR3 extends over 15 amino acids. CDR3 coding DNA: TGTGCCAGCTCACCTGGGATAGCCCCCCAAGAGACCCAGTACTTC. Translation gives CASSPGIAPQETQYF.

Here the CDR3 DNA reads TGTGCCAGCAGTTACTCATGGGGCACTGAAGCTTTCTTT. Protein product: CASSYSWGTEAFF. V gene TRBV6-5 combines with J gene TRBJ1-1; no clear D gene. CDR3 length equals 13 residues. Trimming removed 0 bases at V and 4 bases at J, with 6 bases between. Germline loops: CDR1 MNHEY, CDR2 SVGAGI.

The chain uses TRBV18 and TRBJ2-5, with TRBD2 matching over 9 bases. Germline CDR1 KGHSH, CDR2 LQKENI. The CDR3 contains 15 residues. V lost 2 bases to trimming and J lost 4 bases; unmatched junction nucleotides: 5. CDR3 DNA sequence: TGTGCCAGCTCACCAATAGCGGGAGTCCCAGAGACCCAGTACTTC. Translating it yields CASSPIAGVPETQYF.

This chain connects TRBV9 to TRBJ2-3, with D unresolved. Germline loops: CDR1 SGDLS, CDR2 YYNGEE. Deletions cut 4 bases from V and 4 bases from J, with 22 bases between. The CDR3 has 17 amino acids. DNA for the CDR3: TGTGCCAGCAGCTCCGCCCGGGCTAGTGGAGAGGCAGATACGCAGTATTTT. It is translated as CASSSARASGEADTQYF.

The chain joins TRBV7-2 to TRBJ2-1; 7 bases are shared with TRBD2. The CDR3 totals 15 residues. V shed 1 base and J 4 bases; nucleotides not matched to a gene: 4. Germline-derived CDR1 and CDR2 are SGHTA and FQGNSA. The CDR3: CASSLDGTNYNEQFF. The CDR3 bases are TGTGCCAGCAGCTTAGATGGGACTAATTACAATGAGCAGTTCTTC.

This sequence joins TRBV10-1 and TRBJ2-7; D gene ambiguous. The V gene's germline CDR1 is WNHNN and CDR2 SYGVQD (reference sequence). The CDR3 consists of 11 residues. The germline V and J ends were trimmed by 2 bases and 11 bases, with 10 bases remaining between them. The chain's CDR3 is CASSEASEEYF. The CDR3 DNA follows: TGCGCCAGCAGTGAGGCGTCCGAAGAGTACTTC.

V usage is TRBV5-4 and J usage is TRBJ2-5; D possibly uses TRBD1 or TRBD2 (5 bases each). The CDR3 is 15 residues long. Trimming pared 2 bases from V and 2 bases from J, leaving 13 bases between. The germline gives CDR1 SGHNT, CDR2 YYREEE (reference sequence). CDR3 in amino acids: CASSLGWGSQETQYF. For the CDR3, the DNA is TGTGCCAGCAGCTTAGGGTGGGGGAGTCAAGAGACCCAGTACTTC.

The CDR3: CALGRPPVGEKLFF. The CDR3 DNA is TGTGCCCTCGGCCGTCCCCCTGTGGGTGAAAAACTGTTTTTT. The chain couples TRBV30 to TRBJ1-4; unclear D gene. Deletions cut 8 bases from V and 7 bases from J, with 20 bases between. CDR3 size: 14 residues. CDR1 and CDR2 (germline): GTSNPN, SVGIG (reference sequence).

This clone was found once. The chain couples TRBV7-3 to TRBJ1-5; possibly TRBD1 for D (5 bases). V lost 3 bases to trimming and J lost 5 bases, with 8 bases between them. This CDR3 has 13 residues. Per germline, CDR1 SGHTA and CDR2 FQGTGA. CDR3: CASSLQGDQPQHF. The CDR3 bases are TGTGCCAGCAGCTTGCAGGGTGATCAGCCCCAGCATTTT.

The V and J genes are TRBV14 and TRBJ2-1; D unclear. This CDR3 contains 15 residues. Germline CDR1 SGHDN, CDR2 FVKESK. Deletions cut 1 base from V and 0 bases from J, with 7 bases between. The CDR3, as DNA: TGTGCCAGCAGCCAAGGAAGGAACTCCTACAATGAGCAGTTCTTC. Amino acid sequence: CASSQGRNSYNEQFF.

The rearrangement joins TRBV27 to TRBJ1-1; 7 bases fit TRBD1. Germline trimming cut 5 bases from V and 0 bases from J; bases unmatched to any gene: 6. There are 15 residues in the CDR3. CDR1 and CDR2 from the germline V gene are MNHEY and SMNVEV (reference sequence). The CDR3 spells CASSLTGTVNTEAFF. The CDR3 DNA is TGTGCCAGCAGTCTCACCGGGACAGTGAACACTGAAGCTTTCTTT.

The CDR3 protein is CASSYLDRDYSPLHF. The CDR3 DNA reads TGTGCCAGCAGTTACCTCGACAGGGACTACTCACCCCTCCACTTT. V is TRBV6-5 and J is TRBJ1-6; 7 bases are shared with TRBD1. In germline, CDR1 is MNHEY, CDR2 SVGAGI. Trimming at V came to 2 bases and at J to 10 bases, leaving 8 bases not matched to a gene. This CDR3 is built from 15 residues.

The V call is TRBV2, the J call TRBJ1-1; no definite D call. The CDR3 is 13 amino acids. Germline V CDR1 and CDR2: SNHLY, FYNNEI. V lost 7 bases and J 1 base, leaving 10 bases between the germline ends. The CDR3 DNA reads as TGTGCCAGCAAACAACAGCCGAACACTGAAGCTTTCTTT. Amino acid sequence: CASKQQPNTEAFF.

A single count supports this clone. CDR3 loop: CASSLASLAGGLTDTQYF. The CDR3 bases are TGCGCCAGCAGCTTAGCCTCCCTCGCGGGAGGGCTTACAGATACGCAGTATTTT. The chain is built from TRBV5-1 and TRBJ2-3; 9 bases line up with TRBD2. CDR1 is SGHRS and CDR2 is YFSETQ in the germline V gene. The junction had 13 bases not matched to a gene; V was cut back by 2 bases and J by 3 bases. The CDR3 is 18 amino acids.

V usage is TRBV2 and J usage is TRBJ2-3; possible D gene TRBD2, 6 bases. The length of the CDR3 is 12 residues. The germline V and J ends were trimmed by 7 bases and 8 bases, with 13 bases remaining between them. The germline CDR1 and CDR2 sequences are SNHLY and FYNNEI. CDR3 DNA: TGTGCCAGCACTCCGGGGCGGGGTACGCAGTATTTT. It encodes CASTPGRGTQYF.

The V call is TRBV18, the J call TRBJ2-2; D is perhaps TRBD2 (7 bases). V lost 4 bases and J lost 3, with 15 bases in between. From germline, CDR1 is KGHSH and CDR2 LQKENI. The CDR3 totals 16 residues. The CDR3 DNA is TGTGCCAGCTCACAACGACGGGGGGCGGACACCGGGGAGCTGTTTTTT. Protein sequence: CASSQRRGADTGELFF.

The chain employs TRBV29-1 and TRBJ1-5; D gene unclear. Germline V CDR1 and CDR2: SQVTM, ANQGSEA. The CDR3 is 13 residues long. V gave up 8 bases and J gave up 2 bases, with 13 bases separating them. CDR3 residues: CSKQGRGNQPQHF. CDR3 in DNA: TGCAGCAAACAAGGACGTGGCAATCAGCCCCAGCATTTT.